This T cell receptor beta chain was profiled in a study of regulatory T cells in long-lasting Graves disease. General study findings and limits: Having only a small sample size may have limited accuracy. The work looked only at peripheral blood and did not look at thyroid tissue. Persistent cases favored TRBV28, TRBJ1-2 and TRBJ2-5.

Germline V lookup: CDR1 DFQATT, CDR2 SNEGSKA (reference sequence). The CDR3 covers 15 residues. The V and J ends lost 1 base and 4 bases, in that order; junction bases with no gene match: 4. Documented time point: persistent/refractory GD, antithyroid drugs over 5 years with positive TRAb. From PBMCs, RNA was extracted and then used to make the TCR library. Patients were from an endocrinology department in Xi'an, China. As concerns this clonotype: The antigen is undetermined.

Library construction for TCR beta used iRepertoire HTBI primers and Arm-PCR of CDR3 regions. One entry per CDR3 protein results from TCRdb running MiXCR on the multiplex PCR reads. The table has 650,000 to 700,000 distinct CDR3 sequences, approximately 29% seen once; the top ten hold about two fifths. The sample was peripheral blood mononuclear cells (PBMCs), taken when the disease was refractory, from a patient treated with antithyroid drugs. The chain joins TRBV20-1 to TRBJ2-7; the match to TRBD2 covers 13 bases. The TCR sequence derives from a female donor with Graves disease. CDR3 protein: CSARVGLAGEYEQYF. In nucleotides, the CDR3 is TGCAGTGCTAGAGTAGGACTAGCGGGAGAGTACGAGCAGTACTTC.